What follows describes a single TCR beta chain. Amplification used 60 Vbeta primers and 13 Jbeta primers. The protocol was immunoSEQ multiplex PCR, while the TCRdb copy is restricted to in-frame clones and leaves out a portion. The sample totals about 64,000 clones. The V gene end was trimmed by 7 bases and the J gene end by 1 base; junction bases not matched to a gene: 9. CDR3 length: 15 amino acids. Germline V gives CDR1 MNHNS, CDR2 SASEGT. The data derive from a study of cytomegalovirus exposure and HLA in healthy donors. Sequencing was performed on PBMCs. The TCR comes from a woman aged 18-30 years in good health and CMV-seronegative. V is TRBV6-1 and J is TRBJ1-1; 7 bases line up with TRBD1. The DNA for the CDR3 is TGTGCCAGCACAAAAGACAGGGTCGGGAACACTGAAGCTTTCTTT. Its protein is CASTKDRVGNTEAFF.